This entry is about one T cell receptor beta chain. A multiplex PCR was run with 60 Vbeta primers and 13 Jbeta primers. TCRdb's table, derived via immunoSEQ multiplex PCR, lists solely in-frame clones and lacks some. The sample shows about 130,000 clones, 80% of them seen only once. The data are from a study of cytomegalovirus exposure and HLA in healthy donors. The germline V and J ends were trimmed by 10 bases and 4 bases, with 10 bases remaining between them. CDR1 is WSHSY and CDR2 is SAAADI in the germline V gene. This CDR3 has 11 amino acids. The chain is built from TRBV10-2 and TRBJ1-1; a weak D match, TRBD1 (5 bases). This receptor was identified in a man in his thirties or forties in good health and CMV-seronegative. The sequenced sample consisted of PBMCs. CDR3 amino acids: CATWGGTEAFF. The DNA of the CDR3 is TGCGCCACCTGGGGCGGCACTGAAGCTTTCTTT.